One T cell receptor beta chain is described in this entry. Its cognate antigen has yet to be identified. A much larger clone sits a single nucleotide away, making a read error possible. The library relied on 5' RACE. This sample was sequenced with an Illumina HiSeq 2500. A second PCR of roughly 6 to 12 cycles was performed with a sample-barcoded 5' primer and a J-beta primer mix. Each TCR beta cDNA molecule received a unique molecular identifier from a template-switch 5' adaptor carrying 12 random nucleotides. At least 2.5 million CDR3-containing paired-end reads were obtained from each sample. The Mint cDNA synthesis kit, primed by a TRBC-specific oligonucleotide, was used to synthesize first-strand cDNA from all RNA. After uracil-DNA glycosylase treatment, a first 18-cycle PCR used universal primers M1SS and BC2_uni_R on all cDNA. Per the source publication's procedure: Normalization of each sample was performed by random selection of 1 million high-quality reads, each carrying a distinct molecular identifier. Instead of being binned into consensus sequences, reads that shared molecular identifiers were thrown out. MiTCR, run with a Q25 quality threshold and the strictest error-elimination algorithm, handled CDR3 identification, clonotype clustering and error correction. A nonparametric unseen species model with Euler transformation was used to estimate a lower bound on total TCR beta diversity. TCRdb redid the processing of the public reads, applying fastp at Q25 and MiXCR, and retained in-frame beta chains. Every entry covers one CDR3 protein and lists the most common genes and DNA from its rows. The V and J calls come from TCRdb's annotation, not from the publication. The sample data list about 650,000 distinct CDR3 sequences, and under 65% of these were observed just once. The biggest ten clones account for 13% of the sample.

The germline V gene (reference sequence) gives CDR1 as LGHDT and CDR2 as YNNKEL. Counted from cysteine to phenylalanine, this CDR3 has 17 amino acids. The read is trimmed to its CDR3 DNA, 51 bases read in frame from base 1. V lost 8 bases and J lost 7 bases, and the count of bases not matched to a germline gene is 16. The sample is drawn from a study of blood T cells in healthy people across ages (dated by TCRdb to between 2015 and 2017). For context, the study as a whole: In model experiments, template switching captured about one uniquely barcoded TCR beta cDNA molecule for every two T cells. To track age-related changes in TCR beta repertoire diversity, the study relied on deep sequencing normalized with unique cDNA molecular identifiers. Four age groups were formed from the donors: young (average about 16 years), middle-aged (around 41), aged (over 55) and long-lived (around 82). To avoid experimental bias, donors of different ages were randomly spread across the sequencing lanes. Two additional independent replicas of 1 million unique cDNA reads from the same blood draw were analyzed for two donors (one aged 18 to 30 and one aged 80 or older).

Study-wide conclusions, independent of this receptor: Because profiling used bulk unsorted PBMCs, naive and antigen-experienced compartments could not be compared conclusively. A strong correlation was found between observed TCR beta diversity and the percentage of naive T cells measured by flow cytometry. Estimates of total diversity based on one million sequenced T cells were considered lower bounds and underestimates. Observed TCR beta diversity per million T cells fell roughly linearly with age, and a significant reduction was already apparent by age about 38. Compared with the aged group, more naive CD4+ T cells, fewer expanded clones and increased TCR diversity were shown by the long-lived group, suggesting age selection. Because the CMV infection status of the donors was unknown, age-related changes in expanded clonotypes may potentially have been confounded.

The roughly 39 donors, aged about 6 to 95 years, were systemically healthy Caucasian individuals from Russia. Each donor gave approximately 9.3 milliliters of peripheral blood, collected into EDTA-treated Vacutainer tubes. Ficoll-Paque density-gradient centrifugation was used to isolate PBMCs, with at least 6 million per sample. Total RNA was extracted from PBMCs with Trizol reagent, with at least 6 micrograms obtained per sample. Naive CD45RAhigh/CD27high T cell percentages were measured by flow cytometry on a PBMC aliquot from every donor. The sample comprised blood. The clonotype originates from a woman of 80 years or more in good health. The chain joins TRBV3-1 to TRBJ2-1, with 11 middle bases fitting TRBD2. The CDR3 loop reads CASGRTSGLTPWNEQFF. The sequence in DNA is TGTGCCAGCGGCCGGACTAGCGGGCTAACCCCTTGGAATGAGCAGTTCTTC.